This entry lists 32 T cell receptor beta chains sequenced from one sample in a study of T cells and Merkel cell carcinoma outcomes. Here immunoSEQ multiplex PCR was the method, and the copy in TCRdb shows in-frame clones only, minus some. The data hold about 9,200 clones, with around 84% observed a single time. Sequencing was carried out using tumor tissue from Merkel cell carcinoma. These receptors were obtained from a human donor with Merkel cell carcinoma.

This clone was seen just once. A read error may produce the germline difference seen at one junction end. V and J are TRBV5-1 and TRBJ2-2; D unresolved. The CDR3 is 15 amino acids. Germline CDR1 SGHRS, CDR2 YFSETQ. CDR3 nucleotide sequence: TGCGTCAGCAGCTTGGACCCTGGGAACACCGGGGAGCTGTTTTTT. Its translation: CVSSLDPGNTGELFF.

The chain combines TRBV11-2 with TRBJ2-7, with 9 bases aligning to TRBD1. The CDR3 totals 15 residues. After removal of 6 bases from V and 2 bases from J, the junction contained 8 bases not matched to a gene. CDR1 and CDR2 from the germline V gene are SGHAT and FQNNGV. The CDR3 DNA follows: TGTGCCAGCAGATCCAACAGGGGGCCTCCCTACGAGCAGTACTTC. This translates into CASRSNRGPPYEQYF.

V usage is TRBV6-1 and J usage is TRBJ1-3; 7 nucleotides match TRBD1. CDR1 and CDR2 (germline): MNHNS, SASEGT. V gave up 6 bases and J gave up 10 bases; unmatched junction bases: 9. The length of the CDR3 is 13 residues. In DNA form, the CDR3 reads TGTGCCAGCAGAACCGACAGGGTTCGGACCATATATTTT. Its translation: CASRTDRVRTIYF.

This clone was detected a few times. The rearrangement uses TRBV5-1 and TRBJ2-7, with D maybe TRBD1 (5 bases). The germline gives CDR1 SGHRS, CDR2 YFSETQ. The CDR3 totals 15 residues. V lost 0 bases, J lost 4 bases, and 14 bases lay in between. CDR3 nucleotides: TGCGCCAGCAGCTTGGACTTAAGGGGCCAGTACGAGCAGTACTTC. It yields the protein CASSLDLRGQYEQYF.

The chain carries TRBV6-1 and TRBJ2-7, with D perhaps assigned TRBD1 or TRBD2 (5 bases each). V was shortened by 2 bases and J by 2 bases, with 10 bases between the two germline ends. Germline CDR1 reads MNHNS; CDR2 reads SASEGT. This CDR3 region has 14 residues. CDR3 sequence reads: CASSEYQGPYEQYF. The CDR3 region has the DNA TGTGCCAGCAGTGAATATCAGGGACCCTACGAGCAGTACTTC.

DNA of the CDR3: TGCGCCAGCAGGTGGGGGTCATACTCCTACAATGAGCAGTTCTTC. Amino acid sequence: CASRWGSYSYNEQFF. The V gene is TRBV5-1, the J gene TRBJ2-1; D is tentatively TRBD1 or TRBD2 (5 bases each). The CDR3 sequence is 15 residues long. CDR1 and CDR2 (germline): SGHRS, YFSETQ. V gave up 5 bases and J gave up 0 bases, with 12 bases separating them.

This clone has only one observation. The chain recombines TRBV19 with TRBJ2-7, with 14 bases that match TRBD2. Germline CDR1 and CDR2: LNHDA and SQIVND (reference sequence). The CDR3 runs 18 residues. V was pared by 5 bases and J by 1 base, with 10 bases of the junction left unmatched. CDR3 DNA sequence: TGTGCCAGTAGTTCGAAGACTAGCGGGGGGGCCAAATCCTACGAGCAGTACTTC. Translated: CASSSKTSGGAKSYEQYF.

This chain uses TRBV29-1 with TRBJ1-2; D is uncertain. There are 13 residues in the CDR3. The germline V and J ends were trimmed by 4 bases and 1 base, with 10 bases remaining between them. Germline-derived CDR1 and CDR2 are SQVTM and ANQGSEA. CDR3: CSVVPGNNYGYTF. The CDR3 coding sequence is TGCAGCGTTGTGCCAGGCAATAACTATGGCTACACCTTC.

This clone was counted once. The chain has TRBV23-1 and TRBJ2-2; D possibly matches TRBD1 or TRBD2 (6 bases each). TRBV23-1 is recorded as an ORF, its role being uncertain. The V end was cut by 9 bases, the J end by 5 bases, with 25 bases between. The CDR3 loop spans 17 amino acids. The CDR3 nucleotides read TGCGCCAGACTCCTCCTCGACAGGAGGGGAGGTACCGGGGAGCTGTTTTTT. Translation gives CARLLLDRRGGTGELFF.

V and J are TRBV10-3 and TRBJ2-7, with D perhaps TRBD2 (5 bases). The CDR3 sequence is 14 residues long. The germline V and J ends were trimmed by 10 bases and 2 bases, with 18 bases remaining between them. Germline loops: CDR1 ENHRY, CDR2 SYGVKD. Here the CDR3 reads CATFTAAGTYEQYF. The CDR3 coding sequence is TGTGCCACCTTTACAGCGGCAGGAACCTACGAGCAGTACTTC.

CDR3 nucleotide sequence: TGTGCCAGCAGGGCGGACAGGGCGAACTCCTACGAGCAGTACTTC. Translating gives CASRADRANSYEQYF. The gene calls are TRBV25-1 and TRBJ2-7; 8 bases agree with TRBD1. The trim removed 6 bases at V and 0 bases at J, leaving 7 bases unmatched. The germline CDR1 and CDR2 sequences are MGHDK and SYGVNS. The CDR3 length is 15 residues.

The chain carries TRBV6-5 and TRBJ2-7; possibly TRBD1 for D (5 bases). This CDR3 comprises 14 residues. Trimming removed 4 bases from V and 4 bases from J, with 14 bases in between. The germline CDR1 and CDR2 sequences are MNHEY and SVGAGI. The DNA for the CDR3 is TGTGCCAGCAGTTGGACAAGCGCAGGATACGAGCAGTACTTC. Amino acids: CASSWTSAGYEQYF.

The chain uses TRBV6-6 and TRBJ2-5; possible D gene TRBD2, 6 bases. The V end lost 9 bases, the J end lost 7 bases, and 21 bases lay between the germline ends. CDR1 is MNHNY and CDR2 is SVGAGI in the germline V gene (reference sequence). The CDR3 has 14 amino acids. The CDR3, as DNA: TGTGCCAGTAGCCTTGGCGGGGCGACCGGGACCCAGTACTTC. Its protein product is CASSLGGATGTQYF.

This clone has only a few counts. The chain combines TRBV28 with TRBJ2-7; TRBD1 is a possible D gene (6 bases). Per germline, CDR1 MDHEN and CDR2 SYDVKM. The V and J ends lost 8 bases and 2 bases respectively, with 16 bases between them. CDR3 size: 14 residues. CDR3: CASESPGHAYEQYF. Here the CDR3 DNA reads TGTGCCAGCGAATCTCCGGGACACGCCTACGAGCAGTACTTC.

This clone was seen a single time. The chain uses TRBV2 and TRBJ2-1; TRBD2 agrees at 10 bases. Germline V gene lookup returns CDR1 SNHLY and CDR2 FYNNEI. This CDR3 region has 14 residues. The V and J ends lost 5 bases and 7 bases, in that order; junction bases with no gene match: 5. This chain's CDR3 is CASSTSGDGNEQFF. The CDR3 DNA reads TGTGCCAGCAGTACTAGCGGGGATGGGAATGAGCAGTTCTTC.

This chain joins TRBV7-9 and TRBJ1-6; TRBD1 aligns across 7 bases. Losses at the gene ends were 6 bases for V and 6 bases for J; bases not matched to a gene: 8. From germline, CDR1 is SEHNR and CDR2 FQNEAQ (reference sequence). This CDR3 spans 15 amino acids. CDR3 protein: CASRTGTVANSPLHF. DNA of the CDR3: TGTGCCAGCAGGACCGGGACAGTAGCTAATTCACCCCTCCACTTT.

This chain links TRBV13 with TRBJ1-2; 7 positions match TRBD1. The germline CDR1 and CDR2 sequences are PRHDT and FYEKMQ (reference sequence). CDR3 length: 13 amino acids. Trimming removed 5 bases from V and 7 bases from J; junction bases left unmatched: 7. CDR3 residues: CASSMRTGLGYTF. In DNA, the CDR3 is TGTGCCAGCAGCATGAGGACAGGTCTTGGCTACACCTTC. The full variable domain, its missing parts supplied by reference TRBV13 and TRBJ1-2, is AAGVIQSPRHLIKEKRETATLKCYPIPRHDTVYWYQQGPGQDPQFLISFYEKMQSDKGSIPDRFSAQQFSDYHSELNMSSLELGDSALYFCASSMRTGLGYTFGSGTRLTVV.

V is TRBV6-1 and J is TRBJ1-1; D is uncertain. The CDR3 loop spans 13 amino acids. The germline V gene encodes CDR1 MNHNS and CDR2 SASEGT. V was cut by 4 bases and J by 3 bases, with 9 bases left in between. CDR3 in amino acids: CASSVKGHTEAFF. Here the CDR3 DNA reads TGTGCCAGCAGTGTAAAGGGTCACACTGAAGCTTTCTTT.

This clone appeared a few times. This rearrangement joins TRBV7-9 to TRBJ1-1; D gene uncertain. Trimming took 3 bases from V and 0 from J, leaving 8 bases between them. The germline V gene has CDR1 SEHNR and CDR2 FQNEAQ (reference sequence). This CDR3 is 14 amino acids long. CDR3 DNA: TGTGCCAGCAGCTTTCCCCAGTTGAACACTGAAGCTTTCTTT. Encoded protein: CASSFPQLNTEAFF.

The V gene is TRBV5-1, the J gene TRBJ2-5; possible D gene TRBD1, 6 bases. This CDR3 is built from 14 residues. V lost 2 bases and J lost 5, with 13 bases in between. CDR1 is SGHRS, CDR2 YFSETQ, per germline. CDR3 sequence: CASSLGARGETQYF. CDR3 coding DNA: TGCGCCAGCAGCTTAGGGGCCAGGGGTGAGACCCAGTACTTC.

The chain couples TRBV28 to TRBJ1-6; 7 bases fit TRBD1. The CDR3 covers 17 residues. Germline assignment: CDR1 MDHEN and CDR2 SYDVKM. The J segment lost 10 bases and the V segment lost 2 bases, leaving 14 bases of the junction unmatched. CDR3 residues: CASSLPILTGTASPLHF. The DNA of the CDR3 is TGTGCCAGCAGTTTACCGATACTGACAGGGACGGCGTCACCCCTCCACTTT.

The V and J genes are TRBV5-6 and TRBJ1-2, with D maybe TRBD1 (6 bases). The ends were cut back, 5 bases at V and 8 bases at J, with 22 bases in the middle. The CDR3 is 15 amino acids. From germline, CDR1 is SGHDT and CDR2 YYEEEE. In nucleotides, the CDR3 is TGTGCCAGCAGGAGTTACAACAGGGAAAATGGAGGCTACACCTTC. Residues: CASRSYNRENGGYTF. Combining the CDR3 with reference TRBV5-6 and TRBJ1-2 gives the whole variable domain DAGVTQSPTHLIKTRGQQVTLRCSPKSGHDTVSWYQQALGQGPQFIFQYYEEEERQRGNFPDRFSGHQFPNYSSELNVNALLLGDSALYLCASRSYNRENGGYTFGSGTRLTVV.

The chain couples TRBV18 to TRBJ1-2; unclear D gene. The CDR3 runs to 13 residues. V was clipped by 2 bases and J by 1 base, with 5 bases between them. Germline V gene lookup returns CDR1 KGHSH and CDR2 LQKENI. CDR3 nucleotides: TGTGCCAGCTCACCAAACAATAACTATGGCTACACCTTC. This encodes CASSPNNNYGYTF. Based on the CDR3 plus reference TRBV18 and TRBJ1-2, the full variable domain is NAGVMQNPRHLVRRRGQEARLRCSPMKGHSHVYWYRQLPEEGLKFMVYLQKENIIDESGMPKERFSAEFPKEGPSILRIQQVVRGDSAAYFCASSPNNNYGYTFGSGTRLTVV.

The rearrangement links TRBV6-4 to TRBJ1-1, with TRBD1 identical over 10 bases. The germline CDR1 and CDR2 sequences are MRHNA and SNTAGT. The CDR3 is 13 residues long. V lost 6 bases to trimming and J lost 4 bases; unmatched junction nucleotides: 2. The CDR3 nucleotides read TGTGCCAGCAGATGGACAGGGGGCACTGAAGCTTTCTTT. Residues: CASRWTGGTEAFF.

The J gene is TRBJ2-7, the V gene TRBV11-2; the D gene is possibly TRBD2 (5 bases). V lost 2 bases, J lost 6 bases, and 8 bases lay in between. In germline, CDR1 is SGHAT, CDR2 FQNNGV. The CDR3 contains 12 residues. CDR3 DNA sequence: TGTGCCAGCAGCTTAATCGGGGTCGAGCAGTACTTC. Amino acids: CASSLIGVEQYF.

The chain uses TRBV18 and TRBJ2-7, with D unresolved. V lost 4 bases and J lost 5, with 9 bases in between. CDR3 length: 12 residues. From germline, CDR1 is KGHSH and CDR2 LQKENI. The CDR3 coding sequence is TGTGCCAGCTCACAAGTAGGCGACGAGCAGTACTTC. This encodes CASSQVGDEQYF.

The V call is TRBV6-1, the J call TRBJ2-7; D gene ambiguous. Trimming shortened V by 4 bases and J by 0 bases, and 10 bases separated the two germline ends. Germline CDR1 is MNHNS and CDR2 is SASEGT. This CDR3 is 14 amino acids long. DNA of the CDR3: TGTGCCAGCAGTGCCCCGGCCTACTCCTACGAGCAGTACTTC. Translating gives CASSAPAYSYEQYF.

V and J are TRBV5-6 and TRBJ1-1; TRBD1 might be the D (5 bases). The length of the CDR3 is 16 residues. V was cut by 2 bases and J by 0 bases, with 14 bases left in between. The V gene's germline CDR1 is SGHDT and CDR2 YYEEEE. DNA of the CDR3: TGTGCCAGCAGCTTAGGGGCAGGTGGGATGAACACTGAAGCTTTCTTT. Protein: CASSLGAGGMNTEAFF. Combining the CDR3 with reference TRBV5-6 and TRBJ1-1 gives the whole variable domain DAGVTQSPTHLIKTRGQQVTLRCSPKSGHDTVSWYQQALGQGPQFIFQYYEEEERQRGNFPDRFSGHQFPNYSSELNVNALLLGDSALYLCASSLGAGGMNTEAFFGQGTRLTVV.

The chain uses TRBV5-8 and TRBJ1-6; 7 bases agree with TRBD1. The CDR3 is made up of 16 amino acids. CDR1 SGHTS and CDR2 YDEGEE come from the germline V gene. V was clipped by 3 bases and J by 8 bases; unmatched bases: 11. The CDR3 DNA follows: TGTGCCAGCAGCTCACCGACGGGACAGCTAGATTCACCCCTCCACTTT. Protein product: CASSSPTGQLDSPLHF.

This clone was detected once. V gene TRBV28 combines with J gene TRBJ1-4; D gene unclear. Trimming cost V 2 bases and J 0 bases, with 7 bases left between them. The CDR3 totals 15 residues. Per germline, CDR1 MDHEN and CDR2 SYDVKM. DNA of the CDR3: TGTGCCAGCAGTTTAGGCGGCACAACTAATGAAAAACTGTTTTTT. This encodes CASSLGGTTNEKLFF.

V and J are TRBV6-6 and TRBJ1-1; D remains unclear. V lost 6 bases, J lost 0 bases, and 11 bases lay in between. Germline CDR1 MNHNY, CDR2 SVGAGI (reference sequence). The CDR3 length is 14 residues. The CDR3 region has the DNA TGTGCCAGCAGCCCGGCTGTAATGAACACTGAAGCTTTCTTT. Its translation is CASSPAVMNTEAFF.

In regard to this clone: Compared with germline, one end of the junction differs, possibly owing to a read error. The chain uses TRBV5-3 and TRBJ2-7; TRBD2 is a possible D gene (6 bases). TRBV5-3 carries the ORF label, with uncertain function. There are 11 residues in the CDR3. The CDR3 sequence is CANPTGTPGCF. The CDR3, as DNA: TGTGCCAACCCGACGGGGACTCCCGGGTGCTTC.